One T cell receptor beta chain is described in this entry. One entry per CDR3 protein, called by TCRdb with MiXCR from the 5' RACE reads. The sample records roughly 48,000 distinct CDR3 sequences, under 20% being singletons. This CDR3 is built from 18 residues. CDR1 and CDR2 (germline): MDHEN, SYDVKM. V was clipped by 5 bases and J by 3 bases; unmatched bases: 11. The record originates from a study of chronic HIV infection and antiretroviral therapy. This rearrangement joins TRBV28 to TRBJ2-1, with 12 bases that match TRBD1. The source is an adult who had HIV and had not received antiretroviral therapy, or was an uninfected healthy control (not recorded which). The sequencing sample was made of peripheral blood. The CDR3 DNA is TGTGCCAGCAGTCCCAGTGGGACAGGGGGCTTTAGCTACAATGAGCAGTTCTTC. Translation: CASSPSGTGGFSYNEQFF.